Listed below are T cell receptor beta chains from one sample, sequenced in a study of cytomegalovirus exposure and HLA in healthy donors. Libraries were prepared by immunoSEQ multiplex PCR; TCRdb keeps only in-frame clonotypes and omits some of them. The table has 130,000 or so clones, 75% to 90% seen once. The specimen sequenced was PBMCs. The receptor source for this set is a man younger than 40 in good health and CMV-seronegative. The CDR3 runs from the conserved cysteine through the conserved F or W. Fields, in order: J gene, V gene, clone size, D gene, CDR3 protein, CDR3 DNA. A D gene is named only where the DNA matches it firmly. The size entry is marked missing in some rows and otherwise reads once, few, many or a size class.

TRBJ1-1 | TRBV6-6 | . | . | CASRREATEAFF | TGTGCCAGCAGGAGGGAGGCCACTGAAGCTTTCTTT
TRBJ1-5 | TRBV2 | . | TRBD1 | CASSGRGGNQPQHF | TGTGCCAGCAGTGGCAGGGGGGGCAATCAGCCCCAGCATTTT
TRBJ1-2 | TRBV20-1 | . | . | CSARTGQVRTF | TGCAGTGCTAGAACCGGTCAGGTCCGGACCTTC
TRBJ1-2 | TRBV19 | . | TRBD1 | CASRGQGAYYGYTF | TGTGCCAGTAGGGGACAGGGGGCTTACTATGGCTACACCTTC
TRBJ2-3 | TRBV6-1 | . | TRBD2 | CASRRMGEGDTQYF | TGTGCCAGCCGACGAATGGGGGAGGGAGATACGCAGTATTTT
TRBJ2-5 | TRBV29-1 | . | TRBD1 | CSVEDTGGQETQYF | TGCAGCGTTGAAGATACAGGGGGGCAAGAGACCCAGTACTTC
TRBJ2-3 | TRBV7-9 | . | . | CSSSHRSSSTDTQYF | TGTTCCAGCAGCCACAGGTCATCTAGCACAGATACGCAGTATTTT
TRBJ2-1 | TRBV7-2 | . | TRBD2 | CASSPRLAGGRNEQFF | TGTGCCAGCAGCCCGAGACTAGCGGGGGGGCGAAATGAGCAGTTCTTC
TRBJ2-7 | TRBV19 | . | . | CASSSPQGRLFYEQYF | TGTGCCAGTAGTTCGCCACAGGGAAGGCTGTTCTACGAGCAGTACTTC
TRBJ1-2 | TRBV6-6 | . | . | CASSYRGGNYGYTF | TGTGCCAGCAGTTACCGTGGCGGCAACTATGGCTACACCTTC
TRBJ2-2 | TRBV11-3 | . | TRBD2 | CASSPSYPEPSGGAGELFF | TGTGCCAGCAGCCCTTCCTACCCTGAGCCTAGCGGGGGGGCCGGGGAGCTGTTTTTT
TRBJ1-2 | TRBV7-2 | . | TRBD1 | CASSLAPGYRGFYGYTF | TGTGCCAGCAGCTTAGCGCCTGGTTACAGGGGGTTTTATGGCTACACCTTC
TRBJ2-7 | TRBV7-8 | . | . | CASSWGEGEQYF | TGTGCCAGCAGCTGGGGAGAGGGTGAGCAGTACTTC
TRBJ1-6 | TRBV5-6 | . | . | CASSPGVQENSPLHF | TGTGCCAGCAGCCCGGGGGTACAGGAAAATTCACCCCTCCACTTT
TRBJ2-3 | TRBV7-2 | . | TRBD2 | CASSRVASGDSTDTQYF | TGTGCCAGCAGCCGAGTGGCTAGCGGGGATAGCACAGATACGCAGTATTTT
TRBJ2-1 | TRBV25-1 | . | . | CASSETSRYNEQFF | TGTGCCAGCAGTGAAACCTCTAGATACAATGAGCAGTTCTTC
TRBJ1-2 | TRBV15 | . | . | CATSRGTDLYGYTF | TGTGCCACCAGCAGAGGGACAGACCTTTATGGCTACACCTTC
TRBJ2-3 | TRBV10-3 | . | . | CAIRGSTDTQYF | TGTGCCATCAGGGGCTCCACAGATACGCAGTATTTT
TRBJ2-7 | TRBV14 | . | . | CASSPRTRGEQYF | TGTGCCAGCAGCCCACGAACCCGAGGCGAGCAGTACTTC
TRBJ1-2 | TRBV7-2 | . | . | CASNSGTLIPYGYTF | TGTGCCAGTAACTCCGGGACACTGATACCTTATGGCTACACCTTC
TRBJ2-3 | TRBV7-9 | . | TRBD1 | CASSFYDRDTDTQYF | TGTGCCAGCAGCTTTTATGACAGGGATACAGATACGCAGTATTTT
TRBJ1-3 | TRBV5-6 | . | . | CASSLRGTYREGLRNTIYF | TGTGCCAGCAGCTTGAGGGGCACTTACAGGGAGGGATTGCGAAACACCATATATTTT
TRBJ1-2 | TRBV10-1 | . | TRBD1 | CASSPGTGYGYTF | TGCGCCAGCAGCCCCGGGACAGGGTATGGCTACACCTTC
TRBJ1-1 | TRBV5-1 | few | TRBD1 | CASSKGQGARADTEAFF | TGCGCCAGCAGCAAAGGACAGGGGGCGAGGGCGGACACTGAAGCTTTCTTT
TRBJ2-1 | TRBV11-2 | . | . | CASSLDLGSEQFF | TGTGCCAGCAGCTTAGATCTGGGCAGTGAGCAGTTCTTC
TRBJ2-2 | TRBV9 | . | TRBD2 | CASSDRRGGLNTGELFF | TGTGCCAGCAGCGATAGGCGGGGGGGCCTGAACACCGGGGAGCTGTTTTTT
TRBJ2-7 | TRBV30 | . | TRBD1 | CAWSMPGQGMAYEQYF | TGTGCCTGGAGTATGCCGGGACAGGGTATGGCCTACGAGCAGTACTTC
TRBJ2-5 | TRBV5-1 | once | TRBD2 | CASTSAGLAGLETQYF | TGCGCCAGCACCTCCGCAGGACTAGCGGGGCTGGAGACCCAGTACTTC
TRBJ1-5 | TRBV7-9 | . | TRBD1 | CASSPEGRGLLGNQPQHF | TGTGCCAGCAGCCCCGAGGGCAGGGGGCTTCTAGGCAATCAGCCCCAGCATTTT